Each of the 25 T cell receptor beta chains below was sequenced from the same sample in a study of CD8 T cells in ankylosing spondylitis. TCRdb reanalysed the 5' RACE reads using MiXCR and keeps one entry per CDR3 protein. The sample lists about 320,000 distinct CDR3 sequences, 11% occurring once. The source material was blood, either unsorted or a sorted T cell fraction (not recorded which). The receptors here all came from a female donor with ankylosing spondylitis or in good health (not recorded which).

This clonotype was counted many times. This sequence joins TRBV29-1 and TRBJ2-1; D unresolved. The length of the CDR3 is 11 residues. Looked up from germline, CDR1 is SQVTM and CDR2 is ANQGSEA. The ends were cut back, 2 bases at V and 9 bases at J, with 8 bases in the middle. Written as DNA, the CDR3 is TGCAGCGTTGAAAAAGTAGTTGAGCAGTTCTTC. It yields the protein CSVEKVVEQFF.

This clonotype was counted ten times or more. The chain couples TRBV10-3 to TRBJ2-2; 7 bases agree with TRBD2. Germline assignment: CDR1 ENHRY and CDR2 SYGVKD. Trimming cost V 4 bases and J 5 bases; bases outside gene matches: 10. The CDR3 contains 16 residues. Here the CDR3 DNA reads TGTGCCATCAGTGCGATGGCGGGAGTAAATACCGGGGAGCTGTTTTTT. Protein sequence: CAISAMAGVNTGELFF.

This clonotype was counted many times. The chain has TRBV7-2 and TRBJ1-2; possibly TRBD1 for D (6 bases). The CDR3 length is 14 residues. Germline lookup yields CDR1 SGHTA and CDR2 FQGNSA. The V gene lost 0 bases and the J gene lost 8 bases, with 13 bases spanning the gap. DNA for the CDR3: TGTGCCAGCAGCTTAGCGGGGGCAGGGATGGGCTACACCTTC. Translating it yields CASSLAGAGMGYTF.

The table lists this clonotype with a few counts. This chain links TRBV15 with TRBJ1-5, with D unclear. The ends were cut back, 0 bases at V and 4 bases at J, with 7 bases in the middle. The CDR3 is made up of 14 amino acids. The V gene's germline CDR1 is LNHNV and CDR2 YYDKDF (reference sequence). CDR3 DNA sequence: TGTGCCACCAGCAGAGACAGTCTAAATCAGCCCCAGCATTTT. Protein sequence: CATSRDSLNQPQHF.

The chain employs TRBV5-4 and TRBJ1-6; D perhaps matches TRBD1 (5 bases). Trimming cost V 4 bases and J 7 bases, with 15 bases left between them. CDR3 size: 15 residues. Germline assignment: CDR1 SGHNT and CDR2 YYREEE (reference sequence). CDR3 region: CASSTYRDGNSPLHF. The CDR3 bases are TGTGCCAGCAGCACCTATCGGGACGGCAATTCACCCCTCCACTTT.

This clonotype has a handful of counts. This rearrangement joins TRBV27 to TRBJ1-4; D not certain. The CDR3 loop spans 13 amino acids. Trimming removed 3 bases from V and 6 bases from J, with 8 bases in between. Germline V CDR1 and CDR2: MNHEY, SMNVEV (reference sequence). The CDR3 bases are TGTGCCAGCAGTTTCCAGCACTATGAAAAACTGTTTTTT. As protein: CASSFQHYEKLFF.

Ten or more counts support this clonotype. V is TRBV20-1 and J is TRBJ1-1; the match to TRBD1 covers 7 bases. Germline CDR1 reads DFQATT; CDR2 reads SNEGSKA (reference sequence). CDR3 size: 14 residues. V gave up 4 bases and J gave up 2 bases; unmatched junction bases: 7. The CDR3 reads CSAIRGGGNTEAFF. The CDR3 DNA sequence: TGCAGTGCTATAAGGGGAGGGGGCAACACTGAAGCTTTCTTT.

This chain joins TRBV5-5 and TRBJ2-5, with 10 bases lining up with TRBD1. The germline gives CDR1 SGHKS, CDR2 YYEKEE (reference sequence). The ends lost 4 bases at V and 2 bases at J; junction bases unmatched: 8. This CDR3 region has 16 residues. The CDR3 here is CASSQRDRGAQETQYF. For the CDR3, the DNA is TGTGCCAGCAGCCAACGGGACAGGGGAGCTCAAGAGACCCAGTACTTC. Full variable domain (missing parts from reference TRBV5-5 and TRBJ2-5): DAGVTQSPTHLIKTRGQQVTLRCSPISGHKSVSWYQQVLGQGPQFIFQYYEKEERGRGNFPDRFSARQFPNYSSELNVNALLLGDSALYLCASSQRDRGAQETQYFGPGTRLLVL.

There are many counts of this clonotype. The CDR3 region is CSAVGPPNSYEQYF. The CDR3 nucleotides are TGCAGTGCTGTCGGACCGCCTAACTCCTACGAGCAGTACTTC. V is TRBV20-1 and J is TRBJ2-7; D is undetermined. This CDR3 contains 14 residues. The V end lost 5 bases, the J end lost 0 bases, and 14 bases lay between the germline ends. In germline, CDR1 is DFQATT, CDR2 SNEGSKA (reference sequence).

This chain uses TRBV3-1 with TRBJ2-2; D call uncertain. The V end lost 10 bases, the J end lost 6 bases, and 27 bases lay between the germline ends. Germline V gene lookup returns CDR1 LGHDT and CDR2 YNNKEL (reference sequence). The CDR3 extends over 17 amino acids. CDR3 DNA sequence: TGTGCCACCACCCAAGAGCCCCTAGGAGCTTCGGCCGGGGAGCTGTTTTTT. Protein sequence: CATTQEPLGASAGELFF.

This clonotype occurred a few times. The chain is built from TRBV7-9 and TRBJ1-2; tentatively, D is TRBD1 (5 bases). The CDR3 covers 13 residues. The V end lost 0 bases, the J end lost 7 bases, and 9 bases lay between the germline ends. Germline lookup yields CDR1 SEHNR and CDR2 FQNEAQ (reference sequence). CDR3 residues: CASSLAVTGGYTF. CDR3 coding DNA: TGTGCCAGCAGCTTAGCCGTAACAGGTGGCTACACCTTC.

This sequence joins TRBV4-1 and TRBJ2-3; 7 nucleotides line up with TRBD1. J was trimmed by 2 bases and V by 4 bases; bases with no gene match: 6. The CDR3 is 15 residues long. CDR1 MGHRA and CDR2 YSYEKL come from the germline V gene. The CDR3: CASSLQGDYTDTQYF. Written as DNA, the CDR3 is TGCGCCAGCAGCCTCCAGGGGGATTACACAGATACGCAGTATTTT.

In the case of this clonotype: This clone may be a read error of a much larger clone one base away. The chain links TRBV12-3 or TRBV12-4 to TRBJ1-4, with D possibly being TRBD1 (5 bases). Trimming left V 3 bases short and J 10 bases short, with 12 bases between. This CDR3 contains 13 residues. The CDR3 DNA reads as TGTGCCAGCAGTTTCGGGGGATCTGTAAAACTGTTTTTT. Translating it yields CASSFGGSVKLFF.

This clonotype was seen at least ten times. The J gene is TRBJ2-7, the V gene TRBV4-1; 9 nucleotides agree with TRBD2. The V gene end was trimmed by 4 bases and the J gene end by 0 bases; junction bases not matched to a gene: 10. The germline V gene encodes CDR1 MGHRA and CDR2 YSYEKL. The CDR3 sequence is 17 residues long. CDR3 DNA: TGCGCCAGCAGCCTTACGGTAGCGGGGGTACCCTCCTACGAGCAGTACTTC. It encodes CASSLTVAGVPSYEQYF.

This clonotype was counted at least ten times. The rearrangement links TRBV10-3 to TRBJ1-3; 8 nucleotides align to TRBD1. Germline V CDR1 and CDR2: ENHRY, SYGVKD. This CDR3 region has 14 residues. Unmatched junction bases numbered 4, after V lost 6 bases and J lost 3 bases. DNA of the CDR3: TGTGCCATCAGCGGGACAGGAGGTGGAAACACCATATATTTT. Protein product: CAISGTGGGNTIYF.

This clonotype has a count of ten or more. The CDR3 loop is CASSLRTSGNTGELFF. CDR3 coding DNA: TGTGCCAGCAGTCTCCGGACTAGTGGGAACACCGGGGAGCTGTTTTTT. The genes are TRBV6-2 or TRBV6-3 and TRBJ2-2; 7 positions agree with TRBD2. V lost 5 bases and J lost 1; bases outside the gene matches: 7. There are 16 residues in the CDR3. Germline V lookup: CDR1 MNHEY, CDR2 SVGEGT.

In nucleotides, the CDR3 is TGTGCCATCAGTGAGGGGTATAGTGGAGGTGATACGCAGTATTTT. It encodes CAISEGYSGGDTQYF. The chain links TRBV10-3 to TRBJ2-3; D may be TRBD2 (5 bases). The CDR3 is 15 amino acids. Germline V CDR1 and CDR2: ENHRY, SYGVKD. Trimming cost V 2 bases and J 6 bases, with 15 bases left between them.

The chain uses TRBV5-6 and TRBJ1-2; D unresolved. The CDR3 contains 15 residues. V shed 0 bases and J shed 5 bases, with 14 bases lying between them. Looked up from germline, CDR1 is SGHDT and CDR2 is YYEEEE. The DNA of the CDR3 is TGTGCCAGCAGCTTGGGAGGCATCCTAGAGTATGGCTACACCTTC. Its protein is CASSLGGILEYGYTF.

The genes are TRBV7-2 and TRBJ2-1; TRBD2 is a possible D gene (5 bases). Germline-derived CDR1 and CDR2 are SGHTA and FQGNSA. This CDR3 region has 15 residues. The V and J ends lost 5 bases and 4 bases respectively, with 15 bases between them. CDR3 DNA sequence: TGTGCCAGCAGCCCCCCGGGGATCTCGTACAATGAGCAGTTCTTC. It codes for CASSPPGISYNEQFF.

The table lists this clonotype with many counts. This chain links TRBV10-1 with TRBJ2-2; perhaps TRBD2 as D (6 bases). The CDR3 has 14 amino acids. The germline V gene has CDR1 WNHNN and CDR2 SYGVQD (reference sequence). V was pared by 5 bases and J by 5 bases, with 12 bases between. The CDR3 DNA follows: TGCGCCAGCAGTCTTCGGGAGCCTACCGGGGAGCTGTTTTTT. Translation gives CASSLREPTGELFF.

This clonotype was detected a few times. The chain joins TRBV5-1 to TRBJ2-6, with D possibly being TRBD1 (5 bases). Trimming removed 5 bases from V and 0 bases from J, with 12 bases in between. CDR1 is SGHRS and CDR2 is YFSETQ in the germline V gene. The CDR3 is 16 residues long. CDR3 sequence reads: CASRTPGNSGANVLTF. In nucleotides, the CDR3 is TGCGCCAGCAGAACTCCAGGGAACTCTGGGGCCAACGTCCTGACTTTC.

This chain connects TRBV29-1 to TRBJ2-7, with D unclear. This CDR3 spans 11 amino acids. V lost 0 bases, J lost 3 bases, and 3 bases lay in between. In germline, CDR1 is SQVTM, CDR2 ANQGSEA. The CDR3: CSVEDLYEQYF. Here the CDR3 DNA reads TGCAGCGTTGAAGACCTCTACGAGCAGTACTTC.

This clonotype showed up many times. Relative to the germline gene, one junction end is altered; a read error may explain this. This sequence joins TRBV5-1 and TRBJ2-3; D is possibly TRBD2 (5 bases). Germline assignment: CDR1 SGHRS and CDR2 YFSETQ. CDR3 length: 15 residues. CDR3 amino acids: CASSLGGSSTDTQYF. Here the CDR3 DNA reads TGTGCCAGCAGCTTAGGTGGGAGTAGCACAGATACGCAGTATTTT. The full variable domain, completed using reference TRBV5-1 and TRBJ2-3, is KAGVTQTPRYLIKTRGQQVTLSCSPISGHRSVSWYQQTPGQGLQFLFEYFSETQRNKGNFPGRFSGRQFSNSRSEMNVSTLELGDSALYLCASSLGGSSTDTQYFGPGTRLTVL.

This chain joins TRBV28 and TRBJ2-4; D is possibly TRBD1 or TRBD2 (5 bases each). Trimming removed 8 bases from V and 5 bases from J, with 16 bases in between. Germline V gives CDR1 MDHEN, CDR2 SYDVKM. This CDR3 is 14 amino acids long. CDR3 loop: CASRDLKYQNIQYF. For the CDR3, the DNA is TGTGCCAGCCGGGACCTTAAGTACCAAAACATTCAGTACTTC.

There are many counts of this clonotype. This rearrangement joins TRBV4-3 to TRBJ2-7; 9 bases are shared with TRBD1. Germline CDR1 LGHNA, CDR2 YSLEER. There are 19 residues in the CDR3. V gave up 3 bases and J gave up 5 bases; unmatched junction bases: 20. The CDR3 sequence: CASSHPWGDRACSVNEQYF. CDR3 in DNA: TGCGCCAGCAGCCATCCCTGGGGGGACAGGGCATGTTCGGTCAACGAGCAGTACTTC.